This paragraph covers one TCR beta chain sequence. Its antigen is not yet known. No much larger clonotype is one base removed from it; base qualities were not supplied. TCRbeta CDR3 regions were amplified from genomic DNA using the immunoSEQ Assay, a bias-controlled multiplex PCR. Per the original workflow: Within the assay, amplification of reference gene primers was used to estimate how many nucleated cells each sample contained. Sequence reads were collapsed and filtered to measure the absolute abundance of every unique TCRbeta CDR3 rearrangement. For each sample, productive Simpson clonality was calculated by taking the square root of Simpson's diversity index across productive rearrangements. TCRdb retrieved this table from immuneACCESS and kept in-frame rearrangements only. Not all clones are present; in checked studies, unresolved V genes account for under half, and no reason is known for the remainder. V, J and clone size derive from that table, while D and trimming were established from the DNA sequence. For this sample there are about 95,000 clones; more than 80% appear just once. Jointly, the top ten make up roughly 24% of the sample.

This specimen comes from a study of blood T cell repertoires in COVID-19 (dated by TCRdb to the early 2020s). Broadly, across the study: Samples covering the acute and convalescent phases of COVID-19 were provided by collaborators in the United States, Italy and Spain. The material from the prospective study consisted of cDNA or gDNA derived from T cells, B-cell-depleted T cells, or PBMCs. The dataset comprised deeply sampled blood TCRbeta repertoires from subjects exposed to, actively infected with, or recovered from COVID-19. The repertoires were released in a freely available public database intended as a resource for research on the immune response to SARS-CoV-2. Samples were obtained from the ongoing ImmuneRACE study (first 160 participants) and from 1,200 or so subjects provided by 6 global collaborators. Sample metadata almost always included a de-identified subject ID, COVID-19 status, age in years and sex. Where available, HLA class I and class II types were taken from metadata supplied by the sample provider and were not determined by assay-based typing.

The germline V gene yields SGHRS for CDR1 and YFSETQ for CDR2. Trimming takes 1 base from V and 2 bases from J, and the germline ends sit 9 bases apart. The CDR3 starts with the cysteine, ends with the phenylalanine, and has 14 residues. Only the CDR3 DNA is retained, 42 bases long and in frame from the first base. Collaborating institutions collected whole blood in K2EDTA tubes following their own protocols. For TCRbeta analysis, collaborators shipped samples as frozen whole blood, isolated PBMCs, or DNA extracted from either of those sample types. Overall results and qualifications from the work: How much clinical and demographic metadata was included differed by source and by participant, and the metadata was provided uncurated.

The receptor was isolated from a human donor in a cohort sampled during active COVID-19. Sample: peripheral blood. The chain links TRBV5-1 with TRBJ2-5; the D segment cannot be called with confidence. This receptor carries the CDR3 CASSLTTPQETQYF. The sequenced DNA is TGCGCCAGCAGCTTGACTACGCCACAAGAGACCCAGTACTTC.